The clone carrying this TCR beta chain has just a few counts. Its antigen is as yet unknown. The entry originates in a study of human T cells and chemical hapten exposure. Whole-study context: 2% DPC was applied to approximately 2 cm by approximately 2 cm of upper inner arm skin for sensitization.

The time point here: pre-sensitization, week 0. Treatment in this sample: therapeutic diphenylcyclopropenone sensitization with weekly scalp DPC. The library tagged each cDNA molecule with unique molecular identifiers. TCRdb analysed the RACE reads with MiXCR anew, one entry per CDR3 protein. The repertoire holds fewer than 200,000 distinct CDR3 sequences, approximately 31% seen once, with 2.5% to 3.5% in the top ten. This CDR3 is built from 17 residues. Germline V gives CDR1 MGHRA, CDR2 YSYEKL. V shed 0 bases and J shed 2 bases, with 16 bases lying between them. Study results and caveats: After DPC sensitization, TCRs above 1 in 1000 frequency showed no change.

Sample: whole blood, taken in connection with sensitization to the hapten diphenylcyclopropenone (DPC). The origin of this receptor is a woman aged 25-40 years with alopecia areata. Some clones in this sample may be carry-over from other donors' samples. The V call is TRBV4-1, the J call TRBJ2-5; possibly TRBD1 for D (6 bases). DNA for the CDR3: TGCGCCAGCAGCCAAGATCAGGGGCCAGGCAGGCAAGAGACCCAGTACTTC. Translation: CASSQDQGPGRQETQYF.